Listed here are 3 T cell receptor beta chains from one sample, sequenced in a study of blood T cells in healthy people across ages. A second PCR of about 7 to 11 cycles used a sample-barcoded 5' primer and a J-beta primer mix. One entry per CDR3 protein, called by TCRdb with MiXCR from the 5' RACE reads. There are approximately 1.5 million distinct CDR3 sequences in the sample; 30% to 40% occur only once, and approximately 11% lies in the top ten. Sample: blood. The source is a woman in her 30s in good health.

The J gene is TRBJ2-3, the V gene TRBV18; 10 nucleotides agree with TRBD1. The CDR3 totals 16 residues. Per germline, CDR1 KGHSH and CDR2 LQKENI. The V gene end was trimmed by 1 base and the J gene end by 1 base; junction bases not matched to a gene: 2. The CDR3 sequence is CASSPRDRGRTDTQYF. For the CDR3, the DNA is TGTGCCAGCTCACCACGGGACAGGGGCCGCACAGATACGCAGTATTTT.

The chain recombines TRBV4-2 with TRBJ2-5; 13 positions match TRBD2. The J call may not be correct, given that the DNA end is closer to TRBJ2-7. Germline V gene data show CDR1 as LGHNA and CDR2 as YNFKEQ. The CDR3 length is 19 residues. CDR3 loop: CASSQVLGLAGVPINEQYF. The CDR3 DNA sequence: TGTGCCAGCAGCCAAGTTTTAGGACTAGCGGGAGTCCCTATTAACGAGCAGTACTTC.

This chain joins TRBV20-1 and TRBJ2-7; 10 nucleotides line up with TRBD2. CDR1 DFQATT and CDR2 SNEGSKA come from the germline V gene (reference sequence). CDR3 length: 18 amino acids. The V and J ends lost 0 bases and 5 bases, in that order; junction bases with no gene match: 16. CDR3 sequence (DNA): TGCAGTGCTAGAGATCGGGCTAGCGGGAGTCGGATCCCTAACGAGCAGTACTTC. It yields the protein CSARDRASGSRIPNEQYF.